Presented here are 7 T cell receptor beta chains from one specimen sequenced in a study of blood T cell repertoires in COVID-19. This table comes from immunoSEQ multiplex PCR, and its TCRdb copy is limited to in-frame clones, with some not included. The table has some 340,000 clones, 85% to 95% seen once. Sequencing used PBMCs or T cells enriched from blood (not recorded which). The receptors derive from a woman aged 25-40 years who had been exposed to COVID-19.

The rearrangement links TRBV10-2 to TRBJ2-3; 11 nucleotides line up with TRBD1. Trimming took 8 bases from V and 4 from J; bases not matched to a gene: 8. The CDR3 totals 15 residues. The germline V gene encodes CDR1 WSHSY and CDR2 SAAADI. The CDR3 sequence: CASLQDRGRADTQYF. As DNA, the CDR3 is TGCGCCAGCCTCCAGGACAGGGGGCGAGCAGATACGCAGTATTTT.

In nucleotides, the CDR3 is TGTGCCAGCACCTACCAGTATAACACTGAAGCTTTCTTT. This gives the protein CASTYQYNTEAFF. The V gene is TRBV7-9, the J gene TRBJ1-1; unclear D gene. Per the germline V gene, CDR1 is SEHNR and CDR2 is FQNEAQ (reference sequence). This CDR3 spans 13 amino acids. With 7 bases removed from V and 2 bases from J, the gap between germline ends came to 11 bases. The variable domain in full, with the rest retrieved from reference TRBV7-9 and TRBJ1-1, is DTGVSQNPRHKITKRGQNVTFRCDPISEHNRLYWYRQTLGQGPEFLTYFQNEAQLEKSRLLSDRFSAERPKGSFSTLEIQRTEQGDSAMYLCASTYQYNTEAFFGQGTRLTVV.

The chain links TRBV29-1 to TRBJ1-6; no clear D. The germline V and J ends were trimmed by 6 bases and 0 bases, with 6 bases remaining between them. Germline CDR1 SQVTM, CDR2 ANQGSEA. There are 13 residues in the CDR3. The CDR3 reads CSVRSSYNSPLHF. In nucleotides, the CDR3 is TGCAGCGTCCGGAGCTCCTATAATTCACCCCTCCACTTT.

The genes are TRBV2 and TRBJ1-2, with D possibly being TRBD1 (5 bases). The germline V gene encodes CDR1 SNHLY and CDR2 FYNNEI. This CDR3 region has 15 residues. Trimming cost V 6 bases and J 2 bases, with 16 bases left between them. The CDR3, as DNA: TGTGCCAGCAGGGGAAGAGACAGAGACAACTATGGCTACACCTTC. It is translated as CASRGRDRDNYGYTF.

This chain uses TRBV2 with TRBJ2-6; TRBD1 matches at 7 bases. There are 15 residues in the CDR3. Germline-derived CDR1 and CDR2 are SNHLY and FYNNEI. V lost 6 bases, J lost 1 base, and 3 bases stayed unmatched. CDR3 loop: CASRGDRSGANVLTF. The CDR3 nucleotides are TGTGCCAGCAGGGGGGACAGATCTGGGGCCAACGTCCTGACTTTC.

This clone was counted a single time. The CDR3 loop reads CASSQDRGQGSYEQYF. The DNA for the CDR3 is TGTGCCAGCAGCCAAGATCGGGGACAGGGCAGCTACGAGCAGTACTTC. V and J are TRBV4-2 and TRBJ2-7; TRBD1 aligns across 9 bases. Per germline, CDR1 LGHNA and CDR2 YNFKEQ. CDR3 size: 16 residues. Trimming at V came to 0 bases and at J to 3 bases, leaving 6 bases not matched to a gene.

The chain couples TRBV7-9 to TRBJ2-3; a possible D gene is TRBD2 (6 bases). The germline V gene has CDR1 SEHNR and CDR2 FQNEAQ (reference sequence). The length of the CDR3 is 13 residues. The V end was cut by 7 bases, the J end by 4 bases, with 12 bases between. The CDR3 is CASILGGSDTQYF. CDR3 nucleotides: TGTGCCAGCATCCTCGGGGGATCAGATACGCAGTATTTT.